The next 15 T cell receptor beta chains were all read from a single sample in a study of cytomegalovirus exposure and HLA in healthy donors. PCR primers comprised 60 Vbeta and 13 Jbeta primers. Clones were read by immunoSEQ multiplex PCR, and TCRdb kept only the in-frame ones, dropping some. In the table there are over 200,000 clones, approximately 68% of which are singletons. Sequencing used PBMCs. Receptors were obtained from a woman in her 30s in good health and CMV-seronegative.

V usage is TRBV30 and J usage is TRBJ1-2; 9 bases are shared with TRBD1. Germline CDR1 is GTSNPN and CDR2 is SVGIG (reference sequence). With V trimmed by 5 bases and J by 4 bases, 8 bases remained unmatched. This CDR3 is 14 amino acids long. Here the CDR3 DNA reads TGTGCCTGGTGGGGACAGGGCCCGTTCTATGGCTACACCTTC. This translates into CAWWGQGPFYGYTF.

This clone has only one observation. The junction departs from the called germline gene at one end, perhaps through a read error. Distinct nucleotide sequences in the sample also encode this CDR3. V gene TRBV5-1 combines with J gene TRBJ1-1; 7 nucleotides match TRBD1. CDR3 length: 14 residues. Germline lookup yields CDR1 SGHRS and CDR2 YFSETQ. The CDR3 coding sequence is TGCGCCAGCAGCCGCGGGACAGTGGACACTGAAGCTTTCTTC. Protein: CASSRGTVDTEAFF.

The chain combines TRBV6-6 with TRBJ1-1; 9 bases fit TRBD1. CDR1 and CDR2 (germline): MNHNY, SVGAGI (reference sequence). This CDR3 is 15 amino acids long. V trimming: 2 bases; J trimming: 5 bases; junction bases outside the gene matches: 6. CDR3 DNA: TGTGCCAGCAGTTACGCCGGGACAGGGAAGACTGAAGCTTTCTTT. Its translation is CASSYAGTGKTEAFF.

V and J are TRBV6-5 and TRBJ2-7; TRBD2 agrees at 7 bases. V shed 7 bases, J shed 6 bases, and the junction held 15 bases outside the gene matches. Germline lookup yields CDR1 MNHEY and CDR2 SVGAGI. The CDR3 length is 15 residues. This CDR3 reads CASTSAGLGATEQYF. CDR3 DNA: TGTGCCAGCACCTCGGCCGGACTAGGAGCCACCGAGCAGTACTTC.

CDR3 loop: CAISTGYTEAFF. The CDR3 nucleotides read TGTGCCATTTCGACAGGGTACACTGAAGCTTTCTTT. The chain uses TRBV6-5 and TRBJ1-1; 7 positions match TRBD1. From germline, CDR1 is MNHEY and CDR2 SVGAGI. This CDR3 region has 12 residues. V shed 10 bases and J 3 bases; nucleotides not matched to a gene: 5.

The chain has TRBV7-8 and TRBJ1-1; TRBD1 aligns across 11 bases. V was clipped by 5 bases and J by 4 bases; unmatched bases: 9. Looked up from germline, CDR1 is SGHVS and CDR2 is FQNEAQ. The CDR3 loop spans 16 amino acids. CDR3 protein: CASSVTRDRGGTEAFF. For the CDR3, the DNA is TGTGCCAGCAGCGTTACACGGGACAGGGGGGGCACTGAAGCTTTCTTT.

V and J are TRBV27 and TRBJ1-3, with TRBD1 identical over 10 bases. V was clipped by 3 bases and J by 0 bases; unmatched bases: 2. This CDR3 comprises 16 residues. CDR1 and CDR2 from the germline V gene are MNHEY and SMNVEV (reference sequence). CDR3 nucleotide sequence: TGTGCCAGCAGTTTGACAGGGGGCCCCTCTGGAAACACCATATATTTT. Its protein product is CASSLTGGPSGNTIYF.

The genes are TRBV6-1 and TRBJ1-2; D gene uncertain. Germline V lookup: CDR1 MNHNS, CDR2 SASEGT. V dropped 6 bases and J dropped 0 bases, with 8 bases sitting between them. The CDR3 length is 13 residues. CDR3 coding DNA: TGTGCCAGCAGCCCGTTCTCTAACTATGGCTACACCTTC. Translated: CASSPFSNYGYTF.

V and J are TRBV11-3 and TRBJ2-4; the D gene is possibly TRBD1 (5 bases). This CDR3 is 17 amino acids long. The germline gives CDR1 SGHNT, CDR2 YENEEA. The V end was cut by 5 bases, the J end by 1 base, with 18 bases between. In nucleotides, the CDR3 is TGTGCCAGCAGCCCATCCGACAGTCTGGGGGCCAAAAACATTCAGTACTTC. Translated, it gives CASSPSDSLGAKNIQYF.

This chain joins TRBV5-8 and TRBJ1-5; 8 positions match TRBD1. The CDR3 is 15 residues long. CDR1 is SGHTS, CDR2 YDEGEE, per germline. V lost 0 bases and J lost 8; bases outside the gene matches: 7. CDR3 sequence (DNA): TGTGCCAGCAGCTTGGGACAGGGGACAGAGGAGCCCCAGCATTTT. Residues: CASSLGQGTEEPQHF.

This chain connects TRBV7-9 to TRBJ2-3; 10 bases align to TRBD2. Trimming at V came to 5 bases and at J to 5 bases, leaving 7 bases not matched to a gene. This CDR3 is 15 amino acids long. From germline, CDR1 is SEHNR and CDR2 FQNEAQ (reference sequence). CDR3 sequence reads: CASSLLAGEEDTQYF. For the CDR3, the DNA is TGTGCCAGCAGCCTTCTAGCGGGAGAGGAAGATACGCAGTATTTT. Full variable domain (outside the CDR3, taken from reference TRBV7-9 and TRBJ2-3): DTGVSQNPRHKITKRGQNVTFRCDPISEHNRLYWYRQTLGQGPEFLTYFQNEAQLEKSRLLSDRFSAERPKGSFSTLEIQRTEQGDSAMYLCASSLLAGEEDTQYFGPGTRLTVL.

The rearrangement joins TRBV5-6 to TRBJ1-1, with D perhaps TRBD1 (6 bases). Trimming left V 5 bases short and J 2 bases short, with 16 bases between. The CDR3 has 15 amino acids. The germline V gene has CDR1 SGHDT and CDR2 YYEEEE. The CDR3 sequence: CASSPTGTLNTEAFF. In DNA, the CDR3 is TGTGCCAGCAGTCCTACCGGGACACTTAACACTGAAGCTTTCTTT.

The CDR3 loop reads CASSHRDYEQYF. In nucleotides, the CDR3 is TGTGCCAGCAGCCATCGGGATTACGAGCAGTACTTC. J is TRBJ2-7 and V is TRBV14; a weak D match, TRBD2 (5 bases). Trimming pared 3 bases from V and 4 bases from J, leaving 7 bases between. Germline lookup yields CDR1 SGHDN and CDR2 FVKESK. This CDR3 region has 12 residues.

The V and J genes are TRBV27 and TRBJ1-2; 8 nucleotides match TRBD1. Germline V gene lookup returns CDR1 MNHEY and CDR2 SMNVEV (reference sequence). Unmatched junction bases numbered 8, after V lost 3 bases and J lost 8 bases. The CDR3 loop spans 14 amino acids. The CDR3 bases are TGTGCCAGCAGTTTGTCGCAGGGGGCAAGAGGCTACACCTTC. Translated: CASSLSQGARGYTF.

Turning to this clone: A far bigger clonotype differs at one base, so this is likely a read error. Other DNA sequences from this sample encode an identical CDR3 as well. V gene TRBV11-2 combines with J gene TRBJ2-7; 8 bases line up with TRBD2. In germline, CDR1 is SGHAT, CDR2 FQNNGV. The CDR3 contains 14 residues. CDR3 sequence reads: CASSFLAGLYEQYF. The CDR3 nucleotides read TGTGCCAGCAGCTTCCTAGCGGGCCTCTACGAGCAGTACTTT.